The 24 T cell receptor beta chains reported below all come from one sample, sequenced in a study of shared T cell receptors in the human thymus. Measured with immunoSEQ multiplex PCR; TCRdb has only the in-frame clones, and not every one. This table has more than 550,000 clones, 70% to 90% appearing once. The same data also contributed to another study, on human thymus T cells.

The sequencing input was thymocytes. The source is a boy under two years old with a congenital heart defect.

The chain recombines TRBV4-3 with TRBJ2-7; 9 bases line up with TRBD2. CDR1 is LGHNA, CDR2 YSLEER, per germline. V lost 0 bases, J lost 7 bases, and 10 bases stayed unmatched. The CDR3 extends over 16 amino acids. The DNA for the CDR3 is TGCGCCAGCAGCCAAGATACGAGTAGCGGGGGTGGTGAGCAGTACTTC. Its translation is CASSQDTSSGGGEQYF.

The chain links TRBV5-5 to TRBJ1-2; D call uncertain. Trimming stripped 2 bases from V and 2 bases from J, with 4 bases between. The CDR3 spans 12 residues. Germline V CDR1 and CDR2: SGHKS, YYEKEE (reference sequence). CDR3 sequence reads: CASSFGNYGYTF. CDR3 DNA: TGTGCCAGCAGCTTCGGGAACTATGGCTACACCTTC.

The rearrangement joins TRBV28 to TRBJ2-5; 8 bases are shared with TRBD2. The germline CDR1 and CDR2 sequences are MDHEN and SYDVKM. The CDR3 runs 17 residues. Trimming at V came to 6 bases and at J to 5 bases, leaving 17 bases not matched to a gene. The CDR3: CASSEGSTLAGRETQYF. The CDR3 DNA reads TGTGCCAGCAGCGAAGGATCTACATTAGCGGGGAGGGAGACCCAGTACTTC.

The chain carries TRBV10-3 and TRBJ2-3; 8 bases are a match to TRBD2. Losses at the gene ends were 4 bases for V and 5 bases for J; bases not matched to a gene: 11. The germline CDR1 and CDR2 sequences are ENHRY and SYGVKD. This CDR3 contains 16 residues. CDR3 residues: CAISGLYGRAIDTQYF. The CDR3 nucleotides read TGTGCCATCAGTGGTCTTTACGGGAGGGCCATAGATACGCAGTATTTT.

This clone was counted a few times. The chain links TRBV10-3 to TRBJ1-1; D perhaps matches TRBD1 (6 bases). The CDR3 has 11 amino acids. Germline V gene sequence: CDR1 ENHRY, CDR2 SYGVKD. Trimming removed 7 bases from V and 7 bases from J, with 10 bases in between. The CDR3 region is CAITSDSEAFF. CDR3 DNA sequence: TGTGCCATCACTTCGGACAGTGAAGCTTTCTTT.

The chain uses TRBV28 and TRBJ1-2; unclear D gene. V was clipped by 7 bases and J by 8 bases, with 17 bases between them. This CDR3 region has 13 residues. Germline V gives CDR1 MDHEN, CDR2 SYDVKM. DNA for the CDR3: TGTGCCAGCATTAAGGACGGGGAGGAAGGCTACACCTTC. Its translation is CASIKDGEEGYTF.

The chain is built from TRBV5-3 and TRBJ1-3; D is ambiguous. TRBV5-3 is marked as an open reading frame, function uncertain. This CDR3 comprises 16 residues. Deletions cut 4 bases from V and 2 bases from J, with 16 bases between. CDR3 in amino acids: CARSQPITRPGNTIYF. DNA of the CDR3: TGTGCCAGAAGCCAACCTATTACCCGTCCTGGAAACACCATATATTTT.

This sequence joins TRBV29-1 and TRBJ2-1; 13 bases align to TRBD2. Germline lookup yields CDR1 SQVTM and CDR2 ANQGSEA. Trimming removed 3 bases from V and 9 bases from J; junction bases left unmatched: 14. The CDR3 covers 17 residues. CDR3: CSVDGLAGDQSSGEQFF. DNA of the CDR3: TGCAGCGTTGACGGACTAGCGGGGGACCAGAGCTCGGGTGAGCAGTTCTTC.

The V gene is TRBV14, the J gene TRBJ1-1; possibly TRBD1 for D (5 bases). V lost 0 bases, J lost 3 bases, and 11 bases lay in between. There are 15 residues in the CDR3. From germline, CDR1 is SGHDN and CDR2 FVKESK. As DNA, the CDR3 is TGTGCCAGCAGCCAAGAAACGGGAGGGGACACTGAAGCTTTCTTT. Translating it yields CASSQETGGDTEAFF. Full variable domain (remainder filled in from reference TRBV14 and TRBJ1-1): EAGVTQFPSHSVIEKGQTVTLRCDPISGHDNLYWYRRVMGKEIKFLLHFVKESKQDESGMPNNRFLAERTGGTYSTLKVQPAELEDSGVYFCASSQETGGDTEAFFGQGTRLTVV.

The chain carries TRBV7-9 and TRBJ1-4; no reliable D call. Germline CDR1 and CDR2: SEHNR and FQNEAQ (reference sequence). This CDR3 contains 17 residues. Trimming took off 0 bases at V and 11 bases at J, with 22 bases between the two ends. The CDR3 spells CASSLAGVGRRMKKLFF. The CDR3, as DNA: TGTGCCAGCAGCTTAGCAGGCGTGGGCAGAAGAATGAAGAAACTGTTTTTT.

The chain combines TRBV4-1 with TRBJ2-2; 10 positions agree with TRBD2. Germline CDR1 is MGHRA and CDR2 is YSYEKL. The V gene end was trimmed by 1 base and the J gene end by 6 bases; junction bases not matched to a gene: 11. There are 18 residues in the CDR3. The CDR3 DNA reads TGCGCCAGCAGCCAAGGGGGCGCGCTAGCGGGAGCGTCCGGGGAGCTGTTTTTT. Protein: CASSQGGALAGASGELFF.

This chain connects TRBV30 to TRBJ2-7, with D perhaps matching TRBD2 (6 bases). Germline V lookup: CDR1 GTSNPN, CDR2 SVGIG (reference sequence). V was shortened by 3 bases and J by 5 bases, with 20 bases between the two germline ends. The CDR3 extends over 15 amino acids. The CDR3 loop reads CAWRRTGLPPHEQYF. DNA for the CDR3: TGTGCCTGGAGGCGGACGGGACTCCCTCCTCACGAGCAGTACTTC.

The J gene is TRBJ2-7, the V gene TRBV5-1, with D possibly being TRBD2 (6 bases). CDR3 length: 15 amino acids. V was cut by 3 bases and J by 3 bases, with 16 bases left in between. Germline-derived CDR1 and CDR2 are SGHRS and YFSETQ. CDR3 nucleotide sequence: TGCGCCAGCAGCTCGGGGGACCCCCCGGGCTACGAGCAGTACTTC. The encoded protein is CASSSGDPPGYEQYF.

This chain connects TRBV5-4 to TRBJ2-2; 15 bases are a match to TRBD2. V was pared by 4 bases and J by 6 bases, with 10 bases of the junction left unmatched. Germline V gene data show CDR1 as SGHNT and CDR2 as YYREEE (reference sequence). The length of the CDR3 is 18 residues. This CDR3 reads CASSRTGTSGGSAGELFF. CDR3 DNA: TGTGCCAGCAGCAGAACCGGGACTAGCGGGGGGTCGGCCGGGGAGCTGTTTTTT. Variable domain in full (rest from reference TRBV5-4 and TRBJ2-2): ETGVTQSPTHLIKTRGQQVTLRCSSQSGHNTVSWYQQALGQGPQFIFQYYREEENGRGNFPPRFSGLQFPNYSSELNVNALELDDSALYLCASSRTGTSGGSAGELFFGEGSRLTVL.

The chain joins TRBV15 to TRBJ2-7; 9 bases match TRBD2. The CDR3 has 12 residues. Germline CDR1 reads LNHNV; CDR2 reads YYDKDF (reference sequence). V was pared by 3 bases and J by 6 bases, with 0 bases of the junction left unmatched. CDR3 region: CATSSSGSEQYF. The CDR3 DNA reads TGTGCCACCAGCAGTAGCGGGAGCGAGCAGTACTTC.

This chain joins TRBV4-2 and TRBJ1-1; D is possibly TRBD1 (5 bases). Trimming stripped 0 bases from V and 6 bases from J, with 23 bases between. CDR1 is LGHNA and CDR2 is YNFKEQ in the germline V gene. The CDR3 consists of 18 residues. DNA for the CDR3: TGTGCCAGCAGCCAAGATCGTCGGTTGGAGCGGGGGGATGCTGAAGCTTTCTTT. Its translation is CASSQDRRLERGDAEAFF.

The rearrangement joins TRBV30 to TRBJ1-5; 8 positions match TRBD1. Germline V CDR1 and CDR2: GTSNPN, SVGIG (reference sequence). V lost 2 bases to trimming and J lost 4 bases; unmatched junction nucleotides: 10. This CDR3 is built from 16 residues. CDR3 nucleotides: TGTGCCTGGAGTCCAGGACAGGGCCGAGGTAATCAGCCCCAGCATTTT. This encodes CAWSPGQGRGNQPQHF.

The chain employs TRBV18 and TRBJ1-2; D might be TRBD1 (6 bases). The germline V and J ends were trimmed by 2 bases and 3 bases, with 7 bases remaining between them. The CDR3 contains 13 residues. In germline, CDR1 is KGHSH, CDR2 LQKENI. The CDR3, as DNA: TGTGCCAGCTCACCAGAGGGGGACTATGGCTACACCTTC. Protein sequence: CASSPEGDYGYTF.

The chain is built from TRBV6-6 and TRBJ2-2; maybe TRBD2 (6 bases). Trimming removed 0 bases at V and 6 bases at J, with 14 bases between. CDR1 is MNHNY, CDR2 SVGAGI, per germline (reference sequence). The CDR3 covers 16 residues. The CDR3, as DNA: TGTGCCAGCAGTTACTCGAAATTCGGGGGTCCCGGGGAGCTGTTTTTT. Amino acids: CASSYSKFGGPGELFF.

The CDR3 loop reads CASSYSAGHNEQFF. Written as DNA, the CDR3 is TGTGCCAGCAGTTACAGTGCGGGCCACAATGAGCAGTTCTTC. The chain combines TRBV6-5 with TRBJ2-1; TRBD2 is a possible D gene (5 bases). The CDR3 is made up of 14 amino acids. V was clipped by 2 bases and J by 5 bases, with 10 bases between them. The germline V gene encodes CDR1 MNHEY and CDR2 SVGAGI.

Only one count was recorded for this clone. The chain couples TRBV14 to TRBJ2-7, with 12 bases aligning to TRBD2. Germline lookup yields CDR1 SGHDN and CDR2 FVKESK. The CDR3 is made up of 18 amino acids. Losses at the gene ends were 0 bases for V and 5 bases for J; bases not matched to a gene: 11. The CDR3 DNA reads TGTGCCAGCAGCCAAGAGATCCCCCGCCTAGCGGGGGGGAACGAGCAGTACTTC. Translation: CASSQEIPRLAGGNEQYF.

The chain joins TRBV15 to TRBJ1-1, with TRBD1 matching 7 bases. J was trimmed by 3 bases and V by 2 bases; bases with no gene match: 3. The CDR3 sequence is 14 residues long. The germline gives CDR1 LNHNV, CDR2 YYDKDF (reference sequence). CDR3 DNA: TGTGCCACCAGCAGAACGACAGGGTACACTGAAGCTTTCTTT. This sequence encodes CATSRTTGYTEAFF.

CDR3: CATSTPREGQETQYF. The CDR3 DNA follows: TGTGCCACCAGCACCCCGCGGGAGGGGCAAGAGACCCAGTACTTC. The chain is built from TRBV15 and TRBJ2-5; 9 bases line up with TRBD2. The CDR3 consists of 15 residues. After removal of 4 bases from V and 2 bases from J, the junction contained 5 bases not matched to a gene. CDR1 is LNHNV, CDR2 YYDKDF, per germline (reference sequence).

The chain uses TRBV10-3 and TRBJ2-1, with 12 positions matching TRBD2. This CDR3 has 19 amino acids. In germline, CDR1 is ENHRY, CDR2 SYGVKD. With 3 bases clipped from V and 0 bases from J, the junction kept 9 bases outside the gene matches. CDR3 protein: CAISERTSGVPSSYNEQFF. The CDR3 region has the DNA TGTGCCATCAGTGAAAGGACTAGCGGGGTTCCTAGCTCCTACAATGAGCAGTTCTTC.